One and the same sample provided the 9 T cell receptor beta chains below, sequenced in a study of vaccination effects on CD4 cells after COVID-19. Antigen-specific CD4+ T cell clonotypes were called by their expansion after viral peptide-pool culture in ViraFEST. Once cultured for approximately 10 days, the cells underwent separation to obtain CD4+ T cells. This individual contracted SARS-CoV-2 between March and December 2020, as verified by PCR. Using immunoSEQ multiplex PCR, the repertoire was profiled, and TCRdb retains in-frame clones only, with some absent. The data show 55,000 or so clones, more than 75% seen once. These receptors' targets are unknown. The sequencing used CD4+ T cells from PBMCs cultured with HIV peptides, collected before COVID-19 vaccination. The subset was: HIV-1 Nef peptide pool negative control/reference culture. The receptors shown here come from a human donor who had a prior SARS-CoV-2 infection.

The gene calls are TRBV7-3 and TRBJ2-5; unclear D gene. Germline V gene lookup returns CDR1 SGHTA and CDR2 FQGTGA. There are 15 residues in the CDR3. Between the trimmed V and J ends, which lost 2 bases and 2 bases, there was a span of 12 bases. The DNA of the CDR3 is TGTGCCAGCAGCTTAGGTTTGGGCAGACAAGAGACCCAGTACTTC. The encoded protein is CASSLGLGRQETQYF.

CDR3 protein: CASSPMSVQETQYF. The CDR3 DNA reads as TGTGCCAGCTCACCAATGTCAGTTCAAGAGACCCAGTACTTC. This sequence joins TRBV18 and TRBJ2-5; D unresolved. This CDR3 has 14 amino acids. CDR1 and CDR2 from the germline V gene are KGHSH and LQKENI. The V and J ends lost 2 bases and 2 bases respectively, with 9 bases between them.

V gene TRBV19 combines with J gene TRBJ2-5; D is undetermined. V was shortened by 1 base and J by 0 bases, with 3 bases between the two germline ends. The length of the CDR3 is 13 residues. CDR1 is LNHDA, CDR2 SQIVND, per germline (reference sequence). The CDR3 coding sequence is TGTGCCAGTAGTATAGGGAACCAAGAGACCCAGTACTTC. It is translated as CASSIGNQETQYF. The full variable domain, rest sourced from reference TRBV19 and TRBJ2-5, is DGGITQSPKYLFRKEGQNVTLSCEQNLNHDAMYWYRQDPGQGLRLIYYSQIVNDFQKGDIAEGYSVSREKKESFPLTVTSAQKNPTAFYLCASSIGNQETQYFGPGTRLLVL.

The rearrangement uses TRBV3-1 (or the pseudogene TRBV3-2) and TRBJ1-5, with D unresolved. V gave up 3 bases and J gave up 2 bases, with 11 bases separating them. The germline V gene has CDR1 LGHDT and CDR2 YNNKEL (reference sequence). The CDR3 is 15 residues long. CDR3 loop: CASSHSGRGNQPQHF. DNA for the CDR3: TGTGCCAGCAGCCACTCGGGGAGGGGCAATCAGCCCCAGCATTTT.

The chain employs TRBV19 and TRBJ1-4, with no clear D. The germline V and J ends were trimmed by 5 bases and 7 bases, with 17 bases remaining between them. CDR1 is LNHDA and CDR2 is SQIVND in the germline V gene (reference sequence). This CDR3 spans 15 amino acids. The CDR3 region is CASSVSRSAGEKLFF. The DNA of the CDR3 is TGTGCCAGTAGTGTGTCACGCTCGGCGGGTGAAAAACTGTTTTTT.

This clone was recorded once. This chain connects TRBV5-5 to TRBJ2-7, with TRBD2 as a possible D gene (7 bases). The CDR3 sequence is 14 residues long. V lost 4 bases and J lost 7, with 18 bases in between. Germline-derived CDR1 and CDR2 are SGHKS and YYEKEE (reference sequence). The DNA of the CDR3 is TGTGCCAGCAGCCCGTTTCGGGGGGCAAGTGAGCAGTACTTC. This gives the protein CASSPFRGASEQYF.

The chain joins TRBV10-1 to TRBJ2-5; 7 nucleotides line up with TRBD2. Germline CDR1 reads WNHNN; CDR2 reads SYGVQD (reference sequence). With V trimmed by 8 bases and J by 2 bases, 11 bases remained unmatched. The CDR3 runs 15 residues. The CDR3 DNA follows: TGCGCCAGCTCCCCGGCGGGAGCACCACAAGAGACCCAGTACTTC. This gives the protein CASSPAGAPQETQYF.

This chain uses TRBV5-1 with TRBJ2-7; D unclear. The ends were cut back, 6 bases at V and 3 bases at J, with 10 bases in the middle. In germline, CDR1 is SGHRS, CDR2 YFSETQ. This CDR3 is 12 amino acids long. The CDR3 DNA is TGCGCCAGCAACGCTGATGGCTACGAGCAGTACTTC. Amino acid sequence: CASNADGYEQYF.

The chain couples TRBV29-1 to TRBJ2-3; D may correspond to TRBD1 or TRBD2 (5 bases each). The CDR3 runs 14 residues. Germline values: CDR1 SQVTM, CDR2 ANQGSEA. Trimming left V 1 base short and J 4 bases short, with 12 bases between. In DNA form, the CDR3 reads TGCAGCGTTGAAGGGGGAAGAGGGGCAGATACGCAGTATTTT. This encodes CSVEGGRGADTQYF.